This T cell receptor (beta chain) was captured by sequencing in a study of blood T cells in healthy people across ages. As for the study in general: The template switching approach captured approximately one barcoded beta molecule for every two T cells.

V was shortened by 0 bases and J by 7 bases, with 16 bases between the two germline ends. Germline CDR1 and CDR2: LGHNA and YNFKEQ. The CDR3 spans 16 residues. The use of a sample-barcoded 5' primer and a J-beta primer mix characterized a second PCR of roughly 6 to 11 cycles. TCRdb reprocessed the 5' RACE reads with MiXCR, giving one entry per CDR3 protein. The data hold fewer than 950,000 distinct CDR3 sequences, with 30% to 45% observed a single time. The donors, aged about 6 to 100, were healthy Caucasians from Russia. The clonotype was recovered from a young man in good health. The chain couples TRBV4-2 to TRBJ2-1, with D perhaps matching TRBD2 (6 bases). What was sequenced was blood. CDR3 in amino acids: CASSQDTTGEGNEQFF. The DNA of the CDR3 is TGTGCCAGCAGCCAAGATACGACGGGAGAGGGGAATGAGCAGTTCTTC.